These T cell receptor beta chains were read from a single sample in a study of T cell repertoires in cytomegalovirus infection. TCRdb recomputed calls from the reads with MiXCR, one row per CDR3 protein. The sample lists approximately 1,000,000 distinct CDR3 sequences, about a third occurring once. These receptors' antigens are unknown. The sample in question was cultured CD8+ T cells from PBMCs, obtained from culture after CMV antigen stimulation. Receptors originate from a human donor in good health (CMV status not recorded). Some clones in this sample may be carry-over from other donors' samples. Both conserved end residues are part of each CDR3.

TRBV27	TRBJ2-3	15	CASSLRSPPGDTQYF
TRBV29-1	TRBJ1-2	13	CSVDAGRVRGYTF
TRBV19	TRBJ1-2	12	CASSFAAYGYTF
TRBV6-1	TRBJ1-4	16	CASKLMGDRVNEKLFF
TRBV9	TRBJ2-1	14	CASSVGDRVHEQFF
TRBV7-6	TRBJ1-3	14	CASSLGASGNTIYF
TRBV29-1	TRBJ1-3	13	CSVEEGSGNTIYF
TRBV6-6	TRBJ2-3	15	CASRFTVAVTDTQYF
TRBV6-2/TRBV6-3	TRBJ2-1	12	CALRTESNEQFF
TRBV15	TRBJ2-1	14	CATSRDLGGGEQFF
TRBV19	TRBJ2-6	15	CASSIIGSGANVLTF
TRBV27	TRBJ2-5	15	CASSSKGRPGETQYF
TRBV18	TRBJ2-1	15	CASSRGTYRNNEQFF
TRBV6-5	TRBJ2-2	13	CASSTYAHGELFF
TRBV7-9	TRBJ2-1	16	CASSRNDGAYYNEQFF
TRBV28	TRBJ2-5	15	CASSFEGYLGETQYF
TRBV12-3/TRBV12-4	TRBJ2-3	17	CASSSRVRGVGTDTQYF
TRBV24-1	TRBJ2-5	17	CATSDSGTAYLQETQYF
TRBV6-6	TRBJ1-5	13	CASSYSTAQPQHF
TRBV19	TRBJ1-5	19	CASSMVELMTGGINQPQHF
TRBV6-5	TRBJ2-7	14	CASSYGVDSYEQYF
TRBV6-6	TRBJ2-4	18	CASSYSSGPNRERNIQYF
TRBV13	TRBJ1-1	13	CASSLGSTGEAFF
TRBV29-1	TRBJ1-2	12	CSVVLRGYGYTF
TRBV18	TRBJ2-1	16	CASSPGRTTPYNEQFF
TRBV7-6	TRBJ1-3	14	CASSPSEPGNTIYF
TRBV19	TRBJ1-4	18	CASSIVRDRTPTNEKLFF
TRBV13	TRBJ1-4	14	CASRYWGANEKLFF
TRBV12-5	TRBJ2-7	13	CASGLGVSREQYF